This T cell receptor (beta chain) originates from a study of blood T cell repertoires in COVID-19. Background on the study: Samples of COVID-19 (acute and convalescent) were obtained from the United States, Italy and Spain. T cells, B-cell-depleted T cells, or PBMCs supplied cDNA or gDNA.

CDR1 and CDR2 from the germline V gene are MGHRA and YSYEKL. The CDR3 has 14 amino acids. The V gene lost 4 bases and the J gene lost 0 bases, with 7 bases spanning the gap. Original methodology: Reference gene primer amplification in the assay estimated nucleated cell counts. Libraries were prepared by immunoSEQ multiplex PCR; TCRdb keeps only in-frame clonotypes and omits some of them. D and trimming come from the DNA, and the V and J calls and clone size come from that table. The sample contains about 150,000 clones, approximately 78% of which appear only once. V is TRBV4-1 and J is TRBJ1-5; D is perhaps TRBD1 (5 bases). The sample was peripheral blood. The clonotype originates from a human donor with acute or convalescent COVID-19. The donor label of this sample is uncertain. The CDR3 region has the DNA TGCGCCAGCAGCCCCGGACATAGCAATCAGCCCCAGCATTTT. The encoded protein is CASSPGHSNQPQHF.